Below, 18 T cell receptor beta chains from the same sample are listed, as sequenced in a study of shared clonotypes between healthy human individuals (dated by TCRdb to the early 2020s). The library was generated by the immunoSEQ multiplex PCR assay. This immuneACCESS table, as held by TCRdb, lists in-frame sequences with V and J called but not all clones. Of the missing ones, under half trace to an unresolved V gene in checked studies; the others have no known cause. The sample contains some 2,000,000 clones, less than 95% of them found a single time. The ten largest clones take up roughly 1.1% of the sample. CD8 naive samples were obtained by positive selection for CCR7 among CD45RO-negative cells, yielding a CD45RA+CCR7+ population from which TemRA cells were excluded. The sequenced material came from naive CD8+ T cells sorted from blood. This sample's cell subset or site label indicates: CD45RA+CCR7+. The receptors derive from a man aged 18 to 35 in good health.

This chain links TRBV6-6 with TRBJ2-7; 14 bases fit TRBD2. V shed 4 bases, J shed 6 bases, and the junction held 5 bases outside the gene matches. The CDR3 has 15 residues. The V gene's germline CDR1 is MNHNY and CDR2 SVGAGI (reference sequence). The DNA of the CDR3 is TGTGCCAGCAGTTTCTCGGGACTAGCGGGGGTCGAGCAGTACTTC. This sequence encodes CASSFSGLAGVEQYF.

J is TRBJ1-1 and V is TRBV19; TRBD1 is a possible D gene (5 bases). V was clipped by 10 bases and J by 4 bases, with 16 bases between them. Germline V gives CDR1 LNHDA, CDR2 SQIVND (reference sequence). This CDR3 is built from 13 residues. CDR3 loop: CATLTGGSTEAFF. As DNA, the CDR3 is TGTGCCACCTTGACGGGGGGAAGCACTGAAGCTTTCTTT.

CDR3 sequence: CASSGGTYFTDTQYF. CDR3 sequence (DNA): TGTGCCAGCAGCGGGGGGACTTATTTCACAGATACGCAGTATTTT. The V gene is TRBV27, the J gene TRBJ2-3, with 7 positions matching TRBD2. The CDR3 length is 15 residues. Germline lookup yields CDR1 MNHEY and CDR2 SMNVEV (reference sequence). The V gene end was trimmed by 6 bases and the J gene end by 2 bases; junction bases not matched to a gene: 8.

The chain carries TRBV6-5 and TRBJ1-5, with D possibly being TRBD1 (5 bases). Germline V lookup: CDR1 MNHEY, CDR2 SVGAGI. The CDR3 sequence is 13 residues long. Trimming took off 6 bases at V and 4 bases at J, with 10 bases between the two ends. The CDR3 bases are TGTGCCAGCAGGCAGGGAATGAATCAGCCCCAGCATTTT. Its protein product is CASRQGMNQPQHF.

The chain carries TRBV15 and TRBJ1-3; the D gene is possibly TRBD1 (6 bases). Trimming took off 0 bases at V and 0 bases at J, with 18 bases between the two ends. Looked up from germline, CDR1 is LNHNV and CDR2 is YYDKDF (reference sequence). This CDR3 is built from 19 residues. The CDR3 DNA reads as TGTGCCACCAGCAGAGATAGGGGTGACAGGACTTACTCTGGAAACACCATATATTTT. It translates to CATSRDRGDRTYSGNTIYF.

The chain combines TRBV4-1 with TRBJ2-7; TRBD2 matches 9 bases. This CDR3 contains 16 residues. J was trimmed by 0 bases and V by 3 bases; bases with no gene match: 6. From germline, CDR1 is MGHRA and CDR2 YSYEKL. The CDR3 bases are TGCGCCAGCAGCCAGAAGGCGGGGGGGACCTCCTACGAGCAGTACTTC. It translates to CASSQKAGGTSYEQYF.

The rearrangement joins TRBV19 to TRBJ1-2; the match to TRBD1 covers 9 bases. CDR1 and CDR2 from the germline V gene are LNHDA and SQIVND (reference sequence). This CDR3 is 15 amino acids long. V was clipped by 5 bases and J by 3 bases; unmatched bases: 7. The CDR3 is CASSGAGQGDYGYTF. The CDR3 DNA follows: TGTGCCAGTAGTGGGGCGGGACAGGGTGACTATGGCTACACCTTC.

The CDR3 spells CAIQPGPAETQYF. Here the CDR3 DNA reads TGTGCCATCCAACCCGGACCCGCGGAGACCCAGTACTTC. The chain recombines TRBV10-3 with TRBJ2-5; D not resolved. Between the trimmed V and J ends, which lost 8 bases and 5 bases, there was a span of 15 bases. This CDR3 has 13 residues. The germline V gene encodes CDR1 ENHRY and CDR2 SYGVKD.

The V gene is TRBV27, the J gene TRBJ2-3; unclear D gene. Trimming shortened V by 2 bases and J by 5 bases, and 11 bases separated the two germline ends. CDR3 length: 14 amino acids. Germline V lookup: CDR1 MNHEY, CDR2 SMNVEV (reference sequence). The CDR3 DNA is TGTGCCAGCAGTTTACTTGGGGTAGTAGATACGCAGTATTTT. As protein: CASSLLGVVDTQYF.

The chain recombines TRBV29-1 with TRBJ1-3; D unclear. CDR1 and CDR2 from the germline V gene are SQVTM and ANQGSEA. The CDR3 length is 13 residues. V lost 7 bases and J lost 0, with 10 bases in between. CDR3 bases: TGCAGCGCCGGGCCACTCTCTGGAAACACCATATATTTT. It yields the protein CSAGPLSGNTIYF.

The J gene is TRBJ1-5, the V gene TRBV7-9; D call uncertain. V dropped 1 base and J dropped 2 bases, with 3 bases sitting between them. CDR3 length equals 13 residues. Germline V CDR1 and CDR2: SEHNR, FQNEAQ (reference sequence). The CDR3 region is CASSLVGNQPQHF. In DNA, the CDR3 is TGTGCCAGCAGCTTAGTGGGCAATCAGCCCCAGCATTTT. The variable domain in full, completed from reference TRBV7-9 and TRBJ1-5, reads DTGVSQNPRHKITKRGQNVTFRCDPISEHNRLYWYRQTLGQGPEFLTYFQNEAQLEKSRLLSDRFSAERPKGSFSTLEIQRTEQGDSAMYLCASSLVGNQPQHFGDGTRLSIL.

This sequence joins TRBV19 and TRBJ2-7; TRBD2 matches at 12 bases. CDR1 and CDR2 from the germline V gene are LNHDA and SQIVND (reference sequence). J lost 3 bases, V lost 5 bases, and 5 bases had no gene match. This CDR3 is built from 15 residues. The CDR3 DNA sequence: TGTGCCAGTAGTTCTAGCGGGAGGGCCTACTACGAGCAGTACTTC. Translated: CASSSSGRAYYEQYF. Drawing the rest from reference TRBV19 and TRBJ2-7, the complete variable domain is DGGITQSPKYLFRKEGQNVTLSCEQNLNHDAMYWYRQDPGQGLRLIYYSQIVNDFQKGDIAEGYSVSREKKESFPLTVTSAQKNPTAFYLCASSSSGRAYYEQYFGPGTRLTVT.

This clone has a handful of counts. The rearrangement uses TRBV7-9 and TRBJ1-6, with D unresolved. Trimming stripped 3 bases from V and 7 bases from J, with 4 bases between. CDR1 is SEHNR and CDR2 is FQNEAQ in the germline V gene (reference sequence). This CDR3 region has 12 residues. CDR3 residues: CASSFWNSPLHF. In DNA form, the CDR3 reads TGTGCCAGCAGCTTTTGGAATTCACCCCTCCACTTT.

The gene calls are TRBV6-5 and TRBJ1-1, with D perhaps TRBD1 (5 bases). Looked up from germline, CDR1 is MNHEY and CDR2 is SVGAGI. The CDR3 is 12 residues long. V was shortened by 7 bases and J by 8 bases, with 14 bases between the two germline ends. The DNA of the CDR3 is TGTGCCAGCAAACTCTCCGGGACGGAAGCTTTCTTT. This encodes CASKLSGTEAFF.

CDR3 sequence reads: CASSPSGRADYEQYF. In DNA form, the CDR3 reads TGTGCCAGCAGCCCTAGCGGGAGGGCCGATTACGAGCAGTACTTC. The gene calls are TRBV5-4 and TRBJ2-7; 12 bases line up with TRBD2. Germline values: CDR1 SGHNT, CDR2 YYREEE (reference sequence). V gave up 4 bases and J gave up 4 bases; unmatched junction bases: 6. The CDR3 contains 15 residues.

As regards this clone: The same CDR3 also results from other DNA sequences found in this sample. The chain combines TRBV13 with TRBJ2-1; 12 positions agree with TRBD2. The CDR3 totals 15 residues. Germline V gene data show CDR1 as PRHDT and CDR2 as FYEKMQ (reference sequence). V lost 5 bases, J lost 4 bases, and 3 bases stayed unmatched. The CDR3 DNA reads as TGTGCCAGCAGCCCGACTAGCGGGAGTTACAATGAGCAGTTCTTC. Translating it yields CASSPTSGSYNEQFF.

The chain links TRBV6-1 to TRBJ2-5, with 12 nucleotides matching TRBD2. This CDR3 spans 16 amino acids. Germline CDR1 is MNHNS and CDR2 is SASEGT. The junction had 8 bases not matched to a gene; V was cut back by 4 bases and J by 5 bases. The CDR3 DNA reads as TGTGCCAGCAGTGTCCGGACTAGCGGGATCGGCGAGACCCAGTACTTC. It codes for CASSVRTSGIGETQYF.

The rearrangement joins TRBV30 to TRBJ2-7; TRBD1 aligns across 8 bases. V gave up 4 bases and J gave up 1 base; unmatched junction bases: 6. Per germline, CDR1 GTSNPN and CDR2 SVGIG (reference sequence). The CDR3 consists of 14 residues. Here the CDR3 DNA reads TGTGCCTGGACTAAGGGACAGGCTTCCTACGAGCAGTACTTC. Translating it yields CAWTKGQASYEQYF.